This T cell receptor (beta chain) was found in a study of graft-versus-host responses after intestinal transplantation. The wider study: Each patient got anti-thymocyte globulin induction, then tacrolimus and steroids for two to four years. Study-level findings and limits: The highest levels of circulating GvH clones went along with early declines in HvG clones after transplant.

Method: immunoSEQ multiplex PCR; TCRdb's copy keeps in-frame clones and lacks some. The profile shows roughly 10,000 clones, 25% to 30% of them singletons. Germline-derived CDR1 and CDR2 are SGHVS and FNYEAQ. V dropped 5 bases and J dropped 2 bases, with 7 bases sitting between them. The CDR3 runs to 12 residues. The culture paired some 200,000 irradiated violet-dye-labeled stimulators with some 200,000 CFSE-labeled responders. Following the reaction, CD3+CD4+ and CD3+CD8+ responders that were proliferating and CFSE-low underwent sorting. The material was alloreactive CD4+ T cells from a mixed lymphocyte reaction culture, obtained before intestinal transplant. Subset: CFSE-low proliferating T cells sorted from roughly 6-day pre-transplant mixed lymphocyte reaction (GvH or HvG direction). The V and J genes are TRBV7-6 and TRBJ2-7; tentatively, D is TRBD2 (6 bases). The sequence derives from a human patient who received an intestinal transplant. The CDR3 region has the DNA TGTGCCAGCAGCGGAGGGGCCTACGAGCAGTACTTC. This gives the protein CASSGGAYEQYF.